These T cell receptor beta chains were read from a single sample in a study of CD8 T cells in Susac syndrome. Each CDR3 protein is one row after TCRdb ran MiXCR on the immunoSEQ multiplex PCR reads. The sample lists some 300,000 distinct CDR3 sequences; around 89% were seen once. Material for sequencing was CD8+ T cells from PBMCs. These receptors all come from a human donor with multiple sclerosis. The CDR3 runs from the conserved cysteine through the conserved F or W. The D gene is left open where the match is weak. Only some rows state a clone size, as once, few, many or a class for expanded clones.

TRBV14	-	TRBJ2-1	TRBD2	CASSDLAARDNEQFF	TGTGCCAGCAGCGACCTAGCGGCCAGGGACAATGAGCAGTTCTTC
TRBV9	-	TRBJ2-1	TRBD2	CASSVGGLGGDNEQFF	TGTGCCAGCAGCGTTGGGGGACTAGGAGGGGACAATGAGCAGTTCTTC
TRBV4-3	-	TRBJ2-3	TRBD2	CASSTSLAGVSDTQYF	TGCGCCAGCAGCACTAGCCTAGCGGGAGTTTCAGATACGCAGTATTTT
TRBV25-1	-	TRBJ1-6	-	CASSEYEGFTSPLHF	TGTGCCAGCAGTGAATATGAGGGCTTTACTTCACCCCTCCACTTT
TRBV7-9	-	TRBJ2-1	-	CASSQRLINEQFF	TGTGCCAGCAGCCAACGACTAATCAATGAGCAGTTCTTC
TRBV9	-	TRBJ1-3	-	CASSGTRVPTPNTIYF	TGTGCCAGCAGCGGCACCCGGGTCCCGACGCCCAACACCATATATTTT
TRBV5-6	-	TRBJ2-5	-	CASSYAGSVLEETQYF	TGTGCCAGCAGCTATGCGGGTTCGGTTCTGGAAGAGACCCAGTACTTC
TRBV6-4	-	TRBJ2-1	-	CASTYPTTFFDEQFF	TGTGCCAGCACCTACCCAACGACTTTCTTCGATGAGCAGTTCTTC
TRBV7-6	-	TRBJ2-4	-	CASSGWAKNIQYF	TGTGCCAGCAGCGGGTGGGCCAAAAACATTCAGTACTTC
TRBV5-4	-	TRBJ2-1	-	CASHLRDLSSYNEQFF	TGTGCCAGCCACTTAAGGGACTTGAGCTCCTACAATGAGCAGTTCTTC
TRBV4-2	-	TRBJ2-6	-	CASSQVGDGSGANVLTF	TGTGCCAGCAGCCAAGTCGGGGACGGTTCTGGGGCCAACGTCCTGACTTTC
TRBV7-7	-	TRBJ2-1	-	CASSPGPRSYNEQFF	TGTGCTAGCAGCCCAGGGCCCCGCTCCTACAATGAGCAGTTCTTC
TRBV6-2/TRBV6-3	few	TRBJ2-1	-	CASALAEYNEQFF	TGTGCCAGCGCGTTAGCGGAGTACAATGAGCAGTTCTTC
TRBV6-5	once	TRBJ2-1	TRBD2	CASSPSGRALDEQFF	TGTGCCAGCAGTCCTAGCGGGAGGGCCTTAGATGAGCAGTTCTTC
TRBV11-2	once	TRBJ2-3	TRBD2	CASSPRGLAGSLDTQYF	TGTGCCAGCAGCCCCAGGGGACTAGCGGGATCCCTAGATACGCAGTATTTT
TRBV20-1	once	TRBJ1-2	-	CSAREVGGLYGYTF	TGCAGTGCTAGGGAAGTCGGGGGCCTCTATGGCTACACCTTC
TRBV4-1	-	TRBJ2-6	-	CASSQEKGTGANVLTF	TGCGCCAGCAGCCAAGAAAAGGGGACGGGGGCCAACGTCCTGACTTTC
TRBV7-8	few	TRBJ1-3	-	CASSLGWGDTIYF	TGTGCCAGCAGCTTAGGTTGGGGAGACACCATATATTTT
TRBV4-1	-	TRBJ2-5	TRBD1	CASSPDRGLETQYF	TGCGCCAGCAGCCCGGACAGGGGGCTGGAGACCCAGTACTTC
TRBV28	-	TRBJ2-3	-	CASSAGSPGTDTQYF	TGTGCCAGCAGTGCAGGGAGTCCCGGCACAGATACGCAGTATTTT
TRBV28	-	TRBJ2-1	-	CASSLVRGLGDNEQFF	TGTGCCAGCAGTTTAGTTCGGGGGCTCGGGGATAATGAGCAGTTCTTC
TRBV30	-	TRBJ2-5	-	CAWSVREKTQYF	TGTGCCTGGAGTGTACGGGAGAAGACCCAGTACTTC
TRBV30	-	TRBJ1-1	-	CAWSVVGTTEAFF	TGTGCCTGGAGTGTAGTGGGAACCACTGAAGCTTTCTTT
TRBV20-1	-	TRBJ2-1	-	CSARDVQNPINPYNEQFF	TGCAGTGCTAGAGATGTTCAAAATCCAATCAATCCCTACAATGAGCAGTTCTTC
TRBV28	-	TRBJ1-1	-	CASSLPSYVGDLGEAFF	TGTGCCAGCAGTTTGCCCTCCTATGTGGGGGATCTGGGTGAAGCTTTCTTT
TRBV6-5	-	TRBJ2-2	TRBD2	CASTTSGSDTGELFF	TGTGCCAGCACCACTAGCGGGAGCGACACCGGGGAGCTGTTTTTT
TRBV4-2	-	TRBJ1-3	-	CASSQDVEHSGNTIYF	TGTGCCAGCAGCCAAGATGTCGAACACTCTGGAAACACCATATATTTT
TRBV28	-	TRBJ2-7	-	CASSFFGSTYEQYF	TGTGCCAGCAGTTTTTTCGGCAGTACCTACGAGCAGTACTTC
TRBV27	-	TRBJ2-3	TRBD2	CASSFGGRDTQYF	TGTGCCAGCAGTTTCGGGGGGAGGGATACGCAGTATTTT
TRBV14	-	TRBJ2-7	-	CASSPTAKLTIVSYEQYF	TGTGCCAGCAGCCCTACCGCCAAACTTACGATTGTTTCCTACGAGCAGTACTTC
TRBV7-9	-	TRBJ2-7	TRBD1	CASSPRRDRGIYEQYF	TGTGCCAGCAGCCCGAGACGGGACAGGGGAATCTACGAGCAGTACTTC
TRBV28	-	TRBJ2-7	-	CASNRAVGDEQYF	TGTGCCAGCAATCGGGCAGTTGGGGACGAGCAGTACTTC
TRBV7-9	-	TRBJ2-1	TRBD1	CASSFITGVPYNEQFF	TGTGCCAGCAGCTTCATAACAGGGGTTCCCTACAATGAGCAGTTCTTC
TRBV7-8	once	TRBJ2-7	-	CASSPRWEEPSGEQYF	TGTGCCAGCAGCCCGCGCTGGGAGGAACCTTCGGGGGAGCAGTACTTC